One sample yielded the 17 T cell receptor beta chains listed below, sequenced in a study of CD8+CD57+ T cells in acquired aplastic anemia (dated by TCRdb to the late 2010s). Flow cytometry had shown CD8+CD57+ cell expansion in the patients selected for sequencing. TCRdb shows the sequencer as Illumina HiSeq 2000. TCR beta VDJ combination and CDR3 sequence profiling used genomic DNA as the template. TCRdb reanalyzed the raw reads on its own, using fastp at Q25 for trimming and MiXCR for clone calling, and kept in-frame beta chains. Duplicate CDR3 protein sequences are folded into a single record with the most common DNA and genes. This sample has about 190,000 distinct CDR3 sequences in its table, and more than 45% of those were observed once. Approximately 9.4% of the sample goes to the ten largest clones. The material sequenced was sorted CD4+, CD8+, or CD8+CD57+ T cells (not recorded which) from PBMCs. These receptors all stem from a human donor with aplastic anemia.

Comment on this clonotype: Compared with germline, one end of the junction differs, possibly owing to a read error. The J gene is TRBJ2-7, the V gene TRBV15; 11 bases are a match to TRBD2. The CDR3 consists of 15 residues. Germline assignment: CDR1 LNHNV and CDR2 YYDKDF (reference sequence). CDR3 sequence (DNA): TGTGCCAGCAGCACTAGCGGGGGTGGCTTAGACGAGCAGTACTTC. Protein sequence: CASSTSGGGLDEQYF.

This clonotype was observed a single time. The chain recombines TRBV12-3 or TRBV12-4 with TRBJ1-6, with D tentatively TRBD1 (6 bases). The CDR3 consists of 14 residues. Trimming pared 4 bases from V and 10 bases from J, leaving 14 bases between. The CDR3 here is CASSWPGADSPLHF. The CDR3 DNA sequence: TGTGCCAGCAGTTGGCCAGGGGCGGACTCACCCCTCCACTTT.

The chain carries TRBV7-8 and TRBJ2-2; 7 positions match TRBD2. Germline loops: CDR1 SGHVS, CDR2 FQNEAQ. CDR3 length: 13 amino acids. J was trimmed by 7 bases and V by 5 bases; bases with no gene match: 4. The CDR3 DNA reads TGTGCCAGCAGCCGTTGGACTAGCGGGGAGCTGTTTTTT. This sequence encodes CASSRWTSGELFF.

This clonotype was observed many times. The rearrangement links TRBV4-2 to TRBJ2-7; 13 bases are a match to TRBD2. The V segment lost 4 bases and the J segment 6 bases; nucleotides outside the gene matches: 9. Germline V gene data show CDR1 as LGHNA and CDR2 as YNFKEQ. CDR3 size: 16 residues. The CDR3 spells CASSPGGLAGSGEQYF. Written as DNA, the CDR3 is TGTGCCAGCAGCCCGGGGGGACTAGCGGGATCGGGCGAGCAGTACTTC.

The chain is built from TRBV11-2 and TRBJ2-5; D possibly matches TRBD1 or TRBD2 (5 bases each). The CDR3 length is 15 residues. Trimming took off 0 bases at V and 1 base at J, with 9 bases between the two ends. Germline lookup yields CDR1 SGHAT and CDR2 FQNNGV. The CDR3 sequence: CASSLEWGTQETQYF. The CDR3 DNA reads TGTGCCAGCAGCTTAGAGTGGGGGACCCAAGAGACCCAGTACTTC.

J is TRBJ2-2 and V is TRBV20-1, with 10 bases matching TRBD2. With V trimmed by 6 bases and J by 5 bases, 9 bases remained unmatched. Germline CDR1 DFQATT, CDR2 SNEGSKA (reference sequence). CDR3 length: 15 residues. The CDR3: CSAPSGGVFTGELFF. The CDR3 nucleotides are TGCAGTGCCCCTAGCGGGGGCGTGTTTACCGGGGAGCTGTTTTTT.

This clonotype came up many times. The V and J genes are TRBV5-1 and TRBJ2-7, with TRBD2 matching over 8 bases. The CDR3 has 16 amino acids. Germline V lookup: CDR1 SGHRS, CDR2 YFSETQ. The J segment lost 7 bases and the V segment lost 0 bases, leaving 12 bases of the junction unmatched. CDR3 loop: CASSLASGPLGIEQYF. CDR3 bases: TGCGCCAGCAGCTTGGCTAGCGGGCCCCTAGGTATAGAGCAGTACTTC.

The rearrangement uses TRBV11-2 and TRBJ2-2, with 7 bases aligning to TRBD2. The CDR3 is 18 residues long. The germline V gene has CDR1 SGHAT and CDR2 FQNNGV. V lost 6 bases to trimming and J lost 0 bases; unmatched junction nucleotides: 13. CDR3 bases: TGTGCCAGCAGTTGGGCGGGAGCCTCGTTCGCGAACACCGGGGAGCTGTTTTTT. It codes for CASSWAGASFANTGELFF.

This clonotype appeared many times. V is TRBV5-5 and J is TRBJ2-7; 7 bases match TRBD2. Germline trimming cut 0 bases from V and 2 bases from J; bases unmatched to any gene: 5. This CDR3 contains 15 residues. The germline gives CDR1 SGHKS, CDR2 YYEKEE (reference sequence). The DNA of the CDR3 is TGTGCCAGCAGCTTGGTGACTAGCCTGACCTACGAGCAGTACTTC. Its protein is CASSLVTSLTYEQYF.

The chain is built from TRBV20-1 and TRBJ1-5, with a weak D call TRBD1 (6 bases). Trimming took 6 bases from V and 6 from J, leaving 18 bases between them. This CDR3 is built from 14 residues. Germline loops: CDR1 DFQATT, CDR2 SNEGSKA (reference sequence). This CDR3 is CSASSYGGRQPQHF. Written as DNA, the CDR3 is TGCAGTGCCAGCAGTTACGGGGGGCGTCAGCCCCAGCATTTT.

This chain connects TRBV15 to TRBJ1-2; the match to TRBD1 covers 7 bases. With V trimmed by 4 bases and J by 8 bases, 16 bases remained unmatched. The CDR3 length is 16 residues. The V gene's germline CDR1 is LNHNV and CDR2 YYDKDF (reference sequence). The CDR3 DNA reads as TGTGCCACCAGCACTTCCGAGAGGACAGGAAGGATCGGCTACACCTTC. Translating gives CATSTSERTGRIGYTF.

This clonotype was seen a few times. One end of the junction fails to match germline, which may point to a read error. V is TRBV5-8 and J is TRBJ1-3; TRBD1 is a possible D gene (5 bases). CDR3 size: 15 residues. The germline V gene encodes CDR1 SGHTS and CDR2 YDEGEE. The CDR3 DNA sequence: TGTGCCAGCAGCTTGCGGGGGAGCTCTGGAAGCACCATATATTTT. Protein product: CASSLRGSSGSTIYF.

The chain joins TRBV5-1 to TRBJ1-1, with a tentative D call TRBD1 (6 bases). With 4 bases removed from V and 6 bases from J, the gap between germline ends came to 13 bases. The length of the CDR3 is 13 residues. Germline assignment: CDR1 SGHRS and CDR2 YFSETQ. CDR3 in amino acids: CASSVVQGPEAFF. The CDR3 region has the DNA TGCGCCAGCAGCGTCGTACAGGGTCCTGAAGCTTTCTTT.

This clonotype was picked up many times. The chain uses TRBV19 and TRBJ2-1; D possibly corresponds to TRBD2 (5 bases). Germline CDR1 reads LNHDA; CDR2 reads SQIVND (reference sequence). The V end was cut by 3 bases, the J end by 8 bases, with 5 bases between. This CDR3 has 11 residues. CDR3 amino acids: CASSMRDEQFF. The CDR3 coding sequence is TGTGCCAGTAGTATGAGGGATGAGCAGTTCTTC.

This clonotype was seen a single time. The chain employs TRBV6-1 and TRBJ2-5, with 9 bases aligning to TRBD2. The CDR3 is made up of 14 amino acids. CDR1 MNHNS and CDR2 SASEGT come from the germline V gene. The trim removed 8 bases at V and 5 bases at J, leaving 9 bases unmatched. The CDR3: CASYASGEVETQYF. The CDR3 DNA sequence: TGTGCCAGCTATGCTAGCGGGGAAGTGGAGACCCAGTACTTC.

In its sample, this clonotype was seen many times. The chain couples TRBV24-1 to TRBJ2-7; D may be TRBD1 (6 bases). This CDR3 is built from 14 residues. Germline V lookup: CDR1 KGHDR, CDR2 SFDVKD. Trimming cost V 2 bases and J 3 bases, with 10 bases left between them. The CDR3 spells CATSDSDSHYEQYF. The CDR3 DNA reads TGTGCCACCAGTGATTCGGACAGTCACTACGAGCAGTACTTC.

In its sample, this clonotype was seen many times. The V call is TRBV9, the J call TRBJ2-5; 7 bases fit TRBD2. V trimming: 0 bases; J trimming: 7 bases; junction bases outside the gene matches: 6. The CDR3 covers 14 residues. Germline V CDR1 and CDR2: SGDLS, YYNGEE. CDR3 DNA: TGTGCCAGCAGCGTAGGGGGGGGATCAGGGACCCAGTACTTC. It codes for CASSVGGGSGTQYF.